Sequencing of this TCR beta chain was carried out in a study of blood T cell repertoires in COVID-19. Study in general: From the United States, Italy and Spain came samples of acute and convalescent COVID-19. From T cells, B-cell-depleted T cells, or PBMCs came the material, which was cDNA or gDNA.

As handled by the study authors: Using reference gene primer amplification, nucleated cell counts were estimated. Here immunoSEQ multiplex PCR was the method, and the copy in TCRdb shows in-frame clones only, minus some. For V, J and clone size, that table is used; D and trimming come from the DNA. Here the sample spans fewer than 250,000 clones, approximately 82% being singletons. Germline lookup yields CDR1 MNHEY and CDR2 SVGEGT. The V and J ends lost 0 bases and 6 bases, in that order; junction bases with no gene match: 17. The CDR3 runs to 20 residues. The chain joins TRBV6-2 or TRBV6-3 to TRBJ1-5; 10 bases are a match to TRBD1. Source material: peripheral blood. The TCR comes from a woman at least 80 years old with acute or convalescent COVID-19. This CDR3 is CASSYSTRQGAVRLSQPQHF. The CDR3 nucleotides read TGTGCCAGCAGTTACTCGACCCGACAGGGGGCGGTTCGGCTGTCTCAGCCCCAGCATTTT.